The rows below give T cell receptor beta chains drawn from one sample of a study of regulatory T cells in long-lasting Graves disease. TCRdb itself ran the multiplex PCR reads through MiXCR, one entry per CDR3 protein. Of about 610,000 distinct CDR3 sequences detected, approximately 16% appear once; the ten largest clones hold approximately 12%. These data were also reused for a study on T cells in Graves' hyperthyroidism and ophthalmopathy.

The specimen was peripheral blood mononuclear cells (PBMCs), collected at new diagnosis, from a patient treated with antithyroid drugs. Receptors were obtained from a man between 18 and 29 years old with Graves disease. Both conserved end residues are part of each CDR3. D genes are given only for firm matches. Rows may omit the clone size; those that give it use once, few, many or a size class.

d_gene: -; j_gene: TRBJ2-1; v_gene: TRBV13; abundance: many; len: 16; CDR3aa: CASSLGGASVYNEQFF; CDR3nt: TGTGCCAGCAGCTTAGGAGGGGCATCGGTCTACAATGAGCAGTTCTTC
d_gene: -; j_gene: TRBJ1-2; v_gene: TRBV12-3/TRBV12-4; abundance: -; len: 13; CDR3aa: CASSSPGEYGYTF; CDR3nt: TGTGCCAGCAGTTCCCCGGGAGAATATGGCTACACCTTC
d_gene: TRBD1; j_gene: TRBJ2-3; v_gene: TRBV24-1; abundance: -; len: 14; CDR3aa: CATSDSWTGPTQYF; CDR3nt: TGTGCCACCAGTGACTCGTGGACAGGCCCTACGCAGTATTTT
d_gene: -; j_gene: TRBJ2-1; v_gene: TRBV12-3/TRBV12-4; abundance: few; len: 14; CDR3aa: CASSWGSPYNEQFF; CDR3nt: TGTGCCAGCAGTTGGGGGTCCCCCTACAATGAGCAGTTCTTC
d_gene: TRBD1; j_gene: TRBJ1-6; v_gene: TRBV6-1; abundance: few; len: 14; CDR3aa: CASRERDRDSPLHF; CDR3nt: TGTGCCAGCAGGGAAAGGGACAGGGACTCACCCCTCCACTTT
d_gene: -; j_gene: TRBJ1-6; v_gene: TRBV27; abundance: -; len: 12; CDR3aa: CASSFHNSPLHF; CDR3nt: TGTGCCAGCAGTTTCCATAATTCACCCCTCCACTTT
d_gene: TRBD2; j_gene: TRBJ2-1; v_gene: TRBV20-1; abundance: many; len: 17; CDR3aa: CSGVETSGRTGYNEQFF; CDR3nt: TGCAGTGGAGTTGAGACTAGCGGGAGGACAGGGTACAATGAGCAGTTCTTC
d_gene: TRBD1; j_gene: TRBJ1-5; v_gene: TRBV6-1; abundance: many; len: 15; CDR3aa: CASSRGQGSGQPQHF; CDR3nt: TGTGCCAGCAGTAGGGGACAGGGGAGCGGTCAGCCCCAGCATTTT
d_gene: -; j_gene: TRBJ2-5; v_gene: TRBV12-5; abundance: many; len: 15; CDR3aa: CASGGPETARGTQYF; CDR3nt: TGTGCTAGTGGAGGGCCCGAGACGGCCCGGGGGACCCAGTACTTC
d_gene: -; j_gene: TRBJ1-4; v_gene: TRBV18; abundance: many; len: 16; CDR3aa: CASSPGRTAFNEKLFF; CDR3nt: TGTGCCAGCTCACCAGGGAGGACGGCCTTTAATGAAAAACTGTTTTTT
d_gene: TRBD2; j_gene: TRBJ2-7; v_gene: TRBV19; abundance: -; len: 16; CDR3aa: CASIGRGLAGHYEQYF; CDR3nt: TGTGCCAGTATCGGCAGGGGACTAGCGGGACACTACGAGCAGTACTTC
d_gene: TRBD2; j_gene: TRBJ2-1; v_gene: TRBV19; abundance: -; len: 12; CDR3aa: CASSTSGGQQFF; CDR3nt: TGTGCCAGTAGTACTAGCGGGGGTCAGCAGTTCTTC
d_gene: -; j_gene: TRBJ1-6; v_gene: TRBV27; abundance: few; len: 16; CDR3aa: CASSSRQSSYNSPLHF; CDR3nt: TGTGCCAGCAGTTCTCGACAGAGCTCCTATAATTCACCCCTCCACTTT
d_gene: -; j_gene: TRBJ2-2; v_gene: TRBV9; abundance: -; len: 16; CDR3aa: CASSVEDGPYTGELFF; CDR3nt: TGTGCCAGCAGCGTCGAGGACGGGCCTTACACCGGGGAGCTGTTTTTT
d_gene: TRBD2; j_gene: TRBJ2-7; v_gene: TRBV12-3/TRBV12-4; abundance: many; len: 14; CDR3aa: CASRLAGGGDEQYF; CDR3nt: TGTGCCAGCAGATTAGCGGGAGGGGGCGACGAGCAGTACTTC
d_gene: -; j_gene: TRBJ2-3; v_gene: TRBV30; abundance: many; len: 13; CDR3aa: CAWIGGGTLSQYF; CDR3nt: TGTGCCTGGATCGGGGGCGGGACGTTATCGCAGTATTTT
d_gene: -; j_gene: TRBJ1-1; v_gene: TRBV7-9; abundance: many; len: 14; CDR3aa: CASSLGAPDTEAFF; CDR3nt: TGTGCCAGCAGCTTAGGAGCCCCAGACACTGAAGCTTTCTTT
d_gene: -; j_gene: TRBJ1-1; v_gene: TRBV5-6; abundance: -; len: 18; CDR3aa: CASSLSGLQAPGEAEAFF; CDR3nt: TGTGCCAGCAGCTTAAGCGGTCTCCAGGCCCCCGGGGAGGCTGAAGCTTTCTTT
d_gene: -; j_gene: TRBJ2-5; v_gene: TRBV6-1; abundance: many; len: 13; CDR3aa: CASSRGLQETQYF; CDR3nt: TGTGCCAGCAGCCGGGGACTCCAAGAGACCCAGTACTTC
d_gene: -; j_gene: TRBJ1-2; v_gene: TRBV4-1; abundance: few; len: 13; CDR3aa: CASSQVSGAGYTF; CDR3nt: TGCGCCAGCAGCCAAGTTTCCGGGGCTGGCTACACCTTC
d_gene: -; j_gene: TRBJ2-7; v_gene: TRBV20-1; abundance: many; len: 14; CDR3aa: CSAKPGRNSYEQYF; CDR3nt: TGCAGTGCTAAACCGGGACGGAACTCCTACGAGCAGTACTTC
d_gene: -; j_gene: TRBJ1-1; v_gene: TRBV20-1; abundance: many; len: 11; CDR3aa: CSAWLNTEAFF; CDR3nt: TGCAGTGCTTGGCTAAACACTGAAGCTTTCTTT
d_gene: TRBD1; j_gene: TRBJ1-3; v_gene: TRBV9; abundance: -; len: 13; CDR3aa: CASSTLRGHTIYF; CDR3nt: TGTGCCAGCAGCACCCTCAGGGGGCACACCATATATTTT
d_gene: -; j_gene: TRBJ2-7; v_gene: TRBV25-1; abundance: few; len: 15; CDR3aa: CASSVSGLYSVEQYF; CDR3nt: TGTGCCAGCAGTGTCTCGGGACTCTATTCGGTGGAGCAGTACTTC
d_gene: -; j_gene: TRBJ1-2; v_gene: TRBV6-1; abundance: few; len: 13; CDR3aa: CASSPQGFDGYTF; CDR3nt: TGTGCCAGCAGCCCGCAGGGATTTGATGGCTACACCTTC
d_gene: -; j_gene: TRBJ1-1; v_gene: TRBV7-9; abundance: few; len: 16; CDR3aa: CASSPRLWQGKTEAFF; CDR3nt: TGTGCCAGCAGCCCCAGATTATGGCAGGGTAAAACTGAAGCTTTCTTT
d_gene: -; j_gene: TRBJ2-7; v_gene: TRBV20-1; abundance: many; len: 11; CDR3aa: CSARASYEQYF; CDR3nt: TGCAGTGCTAGAGCGTCCTACGAGCAGTACTTC
d_gene: -; j_gene: TRBJ2-5; v_gene: TRBV12-5; abundance: -; len: 15; CDR3aa: CASGLVRPGVKTQYF; CDR3nt: TGTGCTAGTGGTTTGGTACGGCCAGGGGTAAAGACCCAGTACTTC
d_gene: TRBD2; j_gene: TRBJ2-2; v_gene: TRBV3-1; abundance: few; len: 16; CDR3aa: CASSQDWAGVSGELFF; CDR3nt: TGTGCCAGCAGCCAAGATTGGGCGGGAGTCTCCGGGGAGCTGTTTTTT
d_gene: TRBD2; j_gene: TRBJ2-3; v_gene: TRBV5-1; abundance: -; len: 16; CDR3aa: CASSRSLAGEVDTQYF; CDR3nt: TGCGCCAGCAGCCGGTCCCTAGCGGGAGAGGTGGATACGCAGTATTTT
d_gene: TRBD2; j_gene: TRBJ2-1; v_gene: TRBV28; abundance: many; len: 16; CDR3aa: CASSRRTSGSNNEQFF; CDR3nt: TGTGCCAGCAGCCGCAGGACTAGCGGGAGCAACAATGAGCAGTTCTTC
d_gene: -; j_gene: TRBJ2-7; v_gene: TRBV6-2/TRBV6-3; abundance: few; len: 13; CDR3aa: CASQGSPPYEQYF; CDR3nt: TGTGCCAGCCAGGGCTCGCCTCCCTACGAGCAGTACTTC
d_gene: TRBD1; j_gene: TRBJ2-7; v_gene: TRBV7-9; abundance: -; len: 16; CDR3aa: CASSQGLVAGGYEQYF; CDR3nt: TGTGCCAGCAGCCAAGGGTTGGTGGCAGGGGGATACGAGCAGTACTTC
d_gene: -; j_gene: TRBJ1-2; v_gene: TRBV12-3/TRBV12-4; abundance: many; len: 13; CDR3aa: CASSFLGAQGYTF; CDR3nt: TGTGCCAGCAGTTTTTTGGGGGCCCAGGGCTACACCTTC
d_gene: -; j_gene: TRBJ2-7; v_gene: TRBV27; abundance: many; len: 16; CDR3aa: CASTPGGSRAAHEQYF; CDR3nt: TGTGCCAGCACCCCTGGGGGTTCGCGGGCAGCCCACGAGCAGTACTTC
d_gene: -; j_gene: TRBJ2-6; v_gene: TRBV5-1; abundance: -; len: 16; CDR3aa: CASSLVAGAGANVLTF; CDR3nt: TGCGCCAGCAGCTTGGTGGCCGGGGCTGGGGCCAACGTCCTGACTTTC
d_gene: -; j_gene: TRBJ2-3; v_gene: TRBV6-2/TRBV6-3; abundance: few; len: 14; CDR3aa: CASSETHSTDTQYF; CDR3nt: TGTGCCAGCAGTGAGACACATAGCACAGATACGCAGTATTTT
d_gene: -; j_gene: TRBJ2-3; v_gene: TRBV7-9; abundance: few; len: 12; CDR3aa: CASFVSTDTQYF; CDR3nt: TGTGCCAGCTTTGTCAGCACAGATACGCAGTATTTT
d_gene: TRBD1; j_gene: TRBJ2-1; v_gene: TRBV10-1; abundance: -; len: 16; CDR3aa: CASSESRTGSYNEQFF; CDR3nt: TGCGCCAGCAGTGAGTCTAGGACAGGTTCCTACAATGAGCAGTTCTTC
d_gene: TRBD1; j_gene: TRBJ1-2; v_gene: TRBV28; abundance: many; len: 12; CDR3aa: CASTRTGSGYTF; CDR3nt: TGTGCCAGCACCCGGACAGGGTCTGGCTACACCTTC
d_gene: -; j_gene: TRBJ1-1; v_gene: TRBV20-1; abundance: many; len: 13; CDR3aa: CSARTDMNTEAFF; CDR3nt: TGCAGTGCTCGGACAGACATGAACACTGAAGCTTTCTTT
d_gene: -; j_gene: TRBJ2-2; v_gene: TRBV7-8; abundance: many; len: 13; CDR3aa: CASSNSGTGELFF; CDR3nt: TGTGCCAGCAGCAATAGCGGAACCGGGGAGCTGTTTTTT